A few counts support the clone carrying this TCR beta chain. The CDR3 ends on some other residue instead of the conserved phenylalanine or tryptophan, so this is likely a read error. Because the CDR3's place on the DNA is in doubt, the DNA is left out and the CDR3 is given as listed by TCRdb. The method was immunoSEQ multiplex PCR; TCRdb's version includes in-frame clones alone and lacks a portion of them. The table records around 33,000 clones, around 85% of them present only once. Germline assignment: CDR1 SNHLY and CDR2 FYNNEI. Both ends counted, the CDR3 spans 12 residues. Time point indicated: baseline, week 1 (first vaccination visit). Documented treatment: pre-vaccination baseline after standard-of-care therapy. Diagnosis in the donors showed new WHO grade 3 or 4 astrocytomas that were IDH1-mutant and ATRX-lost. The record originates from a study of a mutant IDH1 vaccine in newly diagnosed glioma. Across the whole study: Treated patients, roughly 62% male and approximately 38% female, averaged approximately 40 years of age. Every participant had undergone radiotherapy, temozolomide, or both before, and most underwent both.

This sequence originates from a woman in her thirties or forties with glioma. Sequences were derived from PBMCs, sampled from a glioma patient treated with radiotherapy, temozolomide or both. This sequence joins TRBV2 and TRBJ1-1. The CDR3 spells CASSDGGWRTLL.